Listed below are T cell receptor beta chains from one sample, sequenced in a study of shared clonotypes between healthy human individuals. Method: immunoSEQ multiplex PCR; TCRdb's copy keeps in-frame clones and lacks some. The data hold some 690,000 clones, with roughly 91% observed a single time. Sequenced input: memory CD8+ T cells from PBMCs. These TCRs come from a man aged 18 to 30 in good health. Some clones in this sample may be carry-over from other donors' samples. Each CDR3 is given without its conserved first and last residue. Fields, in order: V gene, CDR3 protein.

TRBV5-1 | ASSLPDRAAF
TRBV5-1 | ASSLVTGTEAF
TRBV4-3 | ASSPTVYNEQF
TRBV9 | ASSTRTGGELF
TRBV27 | ASSLKGLPGAYEQY
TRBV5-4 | ASSLERYEQY
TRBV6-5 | ASRFGGSNEQY
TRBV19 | ASSAYRDRAYYEQY
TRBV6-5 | ASQPREEMSYEQY
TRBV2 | AMYPGTDLNYGYT
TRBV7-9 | ASSSRMTTDNEQF
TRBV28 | ASSFFHVGEFYEQY
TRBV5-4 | ASSLAPGGVNEQF
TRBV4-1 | ASSQEPRLAGNTGELF
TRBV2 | ASSTGNSYEQY
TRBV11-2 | ASSASGRKEQY
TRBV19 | ASSTTGSARGQETQY
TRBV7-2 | ASSPKVTYEQY
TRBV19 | ASLDGYNQPQH
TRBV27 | AGPGGDNQPQH
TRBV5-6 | ASRHRAGLTYEQY
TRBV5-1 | ASSPSGGGQSYEQY
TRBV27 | ASSLKGLPYNEQF
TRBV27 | ASSLRTSVPDTQY
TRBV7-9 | ASRERTGTGGLAF
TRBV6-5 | ASSYGQGNYEQY
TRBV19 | ASNALRDRGNQPQH
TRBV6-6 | ASTDDGTGTREQY
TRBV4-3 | ASSQDSWAGYNSPLH
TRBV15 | ATSPGLAGTDTQY
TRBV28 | ASSLDRLTSGRAVGETQY
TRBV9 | ASSTGVLAGESGLF
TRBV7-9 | ASSPRDRDHEQY
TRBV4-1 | ASRGPEVGHMGNEQF
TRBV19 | ASSIDREGRGTQY
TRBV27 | ASRQRGTGHNEQF
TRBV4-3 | ASSLAATYEQY
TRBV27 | ASSSGSSYEQY
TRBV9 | ASSYPRGGYT
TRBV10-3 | AISESSSGRERTDTQY
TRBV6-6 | ASSYGEKLF